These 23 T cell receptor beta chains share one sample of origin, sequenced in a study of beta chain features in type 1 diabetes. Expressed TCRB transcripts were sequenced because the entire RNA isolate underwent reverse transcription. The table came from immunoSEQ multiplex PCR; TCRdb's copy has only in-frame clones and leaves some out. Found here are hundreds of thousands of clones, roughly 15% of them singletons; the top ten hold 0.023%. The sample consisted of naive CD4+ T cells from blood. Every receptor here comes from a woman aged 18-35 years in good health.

CDR3 protein: CASRFSLAEPSYEQYF. CDR3 DNA sequence: TGTGCCAGCAGATTTAGCCTGGCAGAGCCCTCCTACGAGCAGTACTTC. The J gene is TRBJ2-7, the V gene TRBV11-2; no reliable D call. This CDR3 has 16 residues. CDR1 is SGHAT and CDR2 is FQNNGV in the germline V gene. Trimming removed 6 bases at V and 0 bases at J, with 18 bases between.

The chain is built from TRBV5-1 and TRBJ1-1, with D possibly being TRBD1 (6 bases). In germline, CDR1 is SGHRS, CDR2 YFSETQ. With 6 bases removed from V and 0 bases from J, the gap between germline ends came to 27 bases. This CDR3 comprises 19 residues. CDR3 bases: TGCGCCAGCATGTTGGGGCGGGGGCCCGGACACACTATGAACACTGAAGCTTTCTTT. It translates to CASMLGRGPGHTMNTEAFF. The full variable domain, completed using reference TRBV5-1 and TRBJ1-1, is KAGVTQTPRYLIKTRGQQVTLSCSPISGHRSVSWYQQTPGQGLQFLFEYFSETQRNKGNFPGRFSGRQFSNSRSEMNVSTLELGDSALYLCASMLGRGPGHTMNTEAFFGQGTRLTVV.

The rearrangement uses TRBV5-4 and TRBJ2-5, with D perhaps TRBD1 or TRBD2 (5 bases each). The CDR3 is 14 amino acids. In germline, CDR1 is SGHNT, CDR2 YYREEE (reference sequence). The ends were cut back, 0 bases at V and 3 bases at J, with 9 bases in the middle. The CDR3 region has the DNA TGTGCCAGCAGCTTGGTAGGGACGGAAGAGACCCAGTACTTC. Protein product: CASSLVGTEETQYF.

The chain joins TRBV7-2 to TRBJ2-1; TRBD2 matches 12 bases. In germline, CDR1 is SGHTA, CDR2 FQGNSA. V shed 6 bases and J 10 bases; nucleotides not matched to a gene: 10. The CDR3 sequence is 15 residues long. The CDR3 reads CASSAAASGRGEQFF. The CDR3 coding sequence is TGTGCCAGCAGTGCCGCGGCTAGCGGGAGGGGCGAGCAGTTCTTC.

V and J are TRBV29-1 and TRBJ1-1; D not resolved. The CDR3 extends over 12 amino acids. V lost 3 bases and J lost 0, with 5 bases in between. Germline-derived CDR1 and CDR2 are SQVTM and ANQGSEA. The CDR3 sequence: CSVEWMNTEAFF. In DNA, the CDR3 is TGCAGCGTTGAGTGGATGAACACTGAAGCTTTCTTT.

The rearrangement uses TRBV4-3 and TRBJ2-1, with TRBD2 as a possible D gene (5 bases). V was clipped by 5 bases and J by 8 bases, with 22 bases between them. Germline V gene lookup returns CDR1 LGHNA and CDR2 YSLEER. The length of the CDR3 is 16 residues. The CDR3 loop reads CASSSDLAGYNDEQFF. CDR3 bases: TGCGCCAGCAGCTCAGACCTAGCCGGCTACAATGATGAGCAGTTCTTC.

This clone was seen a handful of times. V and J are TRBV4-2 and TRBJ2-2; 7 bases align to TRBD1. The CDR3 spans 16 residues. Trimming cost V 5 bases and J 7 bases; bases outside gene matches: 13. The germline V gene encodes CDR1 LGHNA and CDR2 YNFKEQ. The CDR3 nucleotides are TGTGCCAGCAGCACAAGTGGAAGGGGGCCTCACGGGGAGCTGTTTTTT. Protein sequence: CASSTSGRGPHGELFF.

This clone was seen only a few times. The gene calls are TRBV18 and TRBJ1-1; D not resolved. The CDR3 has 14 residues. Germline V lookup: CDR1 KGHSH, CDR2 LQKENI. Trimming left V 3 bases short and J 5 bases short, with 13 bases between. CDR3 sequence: CASSPPSTRTEAFF. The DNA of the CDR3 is TGTGCCAGCTCACCGCCCTCAACCAGGACTGAAGCTTTCTTT.

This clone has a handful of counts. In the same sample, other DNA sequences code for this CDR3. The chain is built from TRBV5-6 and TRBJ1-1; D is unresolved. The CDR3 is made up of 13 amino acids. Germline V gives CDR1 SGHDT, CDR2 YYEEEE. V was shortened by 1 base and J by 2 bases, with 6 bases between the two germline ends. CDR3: CASSLPTNTEAFF. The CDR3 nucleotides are TGTGCCAGCAGCTTGCCTACAAACACTGAAGCTTTCTTT. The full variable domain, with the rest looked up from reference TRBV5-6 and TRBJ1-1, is DAGVTQSPTHLIKTRGQQVTLRCSPKSGHDTVSWYQQALGQGPQFIFQYYEEEERQRGNFPDRFSGHQFPNYSSELNVNALLLGDSALYLCASSLPTNTEAFFGQGTRLTVV.

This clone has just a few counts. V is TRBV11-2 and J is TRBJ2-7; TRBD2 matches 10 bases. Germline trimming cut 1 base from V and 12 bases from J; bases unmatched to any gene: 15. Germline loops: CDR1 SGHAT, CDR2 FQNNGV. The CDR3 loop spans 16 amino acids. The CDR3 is CASSLGPTSGIGSGYF. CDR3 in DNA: TGTGCCAGCAGCTTAGGGCCCACTAGCGGGATAGGATCTGGGTACTTC.

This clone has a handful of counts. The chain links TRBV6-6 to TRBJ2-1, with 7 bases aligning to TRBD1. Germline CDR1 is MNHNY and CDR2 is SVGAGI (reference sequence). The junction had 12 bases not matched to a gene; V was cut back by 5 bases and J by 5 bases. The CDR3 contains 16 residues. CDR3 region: CASSRTSGTDDNEQFF. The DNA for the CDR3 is TGTGCCAGCAGTCGAACCTCCGGGACAGACGACAATGAGCAGTTCTTC.

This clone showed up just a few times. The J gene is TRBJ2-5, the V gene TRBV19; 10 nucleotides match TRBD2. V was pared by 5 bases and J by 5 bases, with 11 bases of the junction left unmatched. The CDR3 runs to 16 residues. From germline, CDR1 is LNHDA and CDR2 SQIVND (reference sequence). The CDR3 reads CASSVRAGGILETQYF. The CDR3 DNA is TGTGCCAGTAGTGTACGAGCGGGAGGGATTCTGGAGACCCAGTACTTC.

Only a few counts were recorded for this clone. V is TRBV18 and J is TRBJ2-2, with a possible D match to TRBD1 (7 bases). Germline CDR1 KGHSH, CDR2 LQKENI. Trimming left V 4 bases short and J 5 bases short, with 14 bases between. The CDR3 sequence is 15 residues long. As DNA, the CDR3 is TGTGCCAGCTCACAACAGGGGACTGAGACCGGGGAGCTGTTTTTT. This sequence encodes CASSQQGTETGELFF.

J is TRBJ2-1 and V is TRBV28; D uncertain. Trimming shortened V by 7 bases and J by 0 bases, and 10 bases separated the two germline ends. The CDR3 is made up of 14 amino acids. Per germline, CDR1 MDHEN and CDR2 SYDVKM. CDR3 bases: TGTGCCAGCAAAACCAGTTTCTCCTACAATGAGCAGTTCTTC. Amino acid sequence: CASKTSFSYNEQFF. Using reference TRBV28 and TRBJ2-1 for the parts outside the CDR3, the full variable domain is DVKVTQSSRYLVKRTGEKVFLECVQDMDHENMFWYRQDPGLGLRLIYFSYDVKMKEKGDIPEGYSVSREKKERFSLILESASTNQTSMYLCASKTSFSYNEQFFGPGTRLTVL.

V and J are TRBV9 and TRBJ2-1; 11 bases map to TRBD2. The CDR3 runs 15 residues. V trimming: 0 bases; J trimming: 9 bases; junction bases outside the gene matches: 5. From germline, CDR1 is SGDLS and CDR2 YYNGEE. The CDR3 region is CASSVEVAGGSEQFF. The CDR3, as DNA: TGTGCCAGCAGCGTAGAGGTAGCGGGAGGGTCTGAGCAGTTCTTC.

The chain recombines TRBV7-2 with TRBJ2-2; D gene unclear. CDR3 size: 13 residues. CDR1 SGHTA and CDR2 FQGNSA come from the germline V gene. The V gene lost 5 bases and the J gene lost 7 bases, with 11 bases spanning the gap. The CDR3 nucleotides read TGTGCCAGCAGCCCCCGAATGTTCGGGGAGCTGTTTTTT. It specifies CASSPRMFGELFF.

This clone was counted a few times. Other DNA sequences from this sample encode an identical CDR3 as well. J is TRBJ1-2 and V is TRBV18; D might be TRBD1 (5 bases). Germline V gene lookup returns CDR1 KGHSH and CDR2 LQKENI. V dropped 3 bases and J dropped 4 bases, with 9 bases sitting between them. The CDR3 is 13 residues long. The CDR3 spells CASSPDTSYGYTF. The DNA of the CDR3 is TGTGCCAGCTCACCGGACACGAGCTATGGCTACACCTTC.

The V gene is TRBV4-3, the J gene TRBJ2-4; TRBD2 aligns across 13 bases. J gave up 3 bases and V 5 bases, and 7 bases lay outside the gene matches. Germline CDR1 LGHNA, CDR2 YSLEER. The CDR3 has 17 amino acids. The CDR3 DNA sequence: TGCGCCAGCAGCTCCTGGACTAGCGGGAGTGGCAAAAACATTCAGTACTTC. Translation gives CASSSWTSGSGKNIQYF.

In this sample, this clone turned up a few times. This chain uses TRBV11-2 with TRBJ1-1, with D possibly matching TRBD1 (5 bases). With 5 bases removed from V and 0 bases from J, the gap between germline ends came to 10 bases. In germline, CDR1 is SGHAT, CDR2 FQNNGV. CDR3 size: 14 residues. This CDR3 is CASSRTTMNTEAFF. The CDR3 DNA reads TGTGCCAGCAGCCGGACAACGATGAACACTGAAGCTTTCTTT.

The CDR3 loop is CASSLGENYGYTF. The CDR3 nucleotides read TGTGCCAGCAGCTTGGGAGAGAACTATGGCTACACCTTC. This chain joins TRBV5-5 and TRBJ1-2; no reliable D call. The V end lost 0 bases, the J end lost 2 bases, and 5 bases lay between the germline ends. CDR1 SGHKS and CDR2 YYEKEE come from the germline V gene (reference sequence). This CDR3 is 13 amino acids long.

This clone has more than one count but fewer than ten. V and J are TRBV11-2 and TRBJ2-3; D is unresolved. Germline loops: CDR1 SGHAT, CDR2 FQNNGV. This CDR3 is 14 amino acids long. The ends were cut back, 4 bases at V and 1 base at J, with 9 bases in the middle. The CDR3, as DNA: TGTGCCAGCAGCTCAGTTTGGGGCACAGATACGCAGTATTTT. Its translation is CASSSVWGTDTQYF.

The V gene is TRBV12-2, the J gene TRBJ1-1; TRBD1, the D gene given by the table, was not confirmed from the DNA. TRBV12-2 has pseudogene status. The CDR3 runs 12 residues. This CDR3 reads CASSLLDREAFF. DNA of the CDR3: TGTGCCAGCAGCTTGTTGGACAGGGAAGCTTTCTTT.

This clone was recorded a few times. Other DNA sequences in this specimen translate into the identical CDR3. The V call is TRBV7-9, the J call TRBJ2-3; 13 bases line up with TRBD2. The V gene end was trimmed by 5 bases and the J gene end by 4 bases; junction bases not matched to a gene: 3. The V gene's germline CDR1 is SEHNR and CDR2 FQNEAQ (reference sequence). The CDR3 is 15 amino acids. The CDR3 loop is CASSLGLAGADTQYF. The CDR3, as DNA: TGTGCCAGCAGCCTAGGACTAGCGGGAGCAGATACGCAGTATTTT.